This is a list of T cell receptor beta chains from one sample in a study of blood T cell repertoires in COVID-19. Clones were read by immunoSEQ multiplex PCR, and TCRdb kept only the in-frame ones, dropping some. The profile covers approximately 480,000 clones, with approximately 92% appearing a single time and 0.7% to 1% taken by the ten largest. Sequenced sample: peripheral blood. The receptors shown here come from a man aged 18-30 years with COVID-19, enrolled during active disease. Both conserved end residues are part of each CDR3. Each record gives: J gene, V gene, D gene, clone size, CDR3 DNA, CDR3 protein. The D gene is left open where the match is weak. For some rows the clone size is stated as once, few or many, or as a class when expanded; others skip it.

j_gene: TRBJ2-5; v_gene: TRBV6-4; d_gene: TRBD2; abundance: .; CDR3nt: TGTGCCAGCAGTGAAAATGCGGGAGGGCCTGAGACCCAGTACTTC; CDR3aa: CASSENAGGPETQYF
j_gene: TRBJ1-1; v_gene: TRBV2; d_gene: TRBD1; abundance: .; CDR3nt: TGTGCCAGCAGGAAGTTCGGGACAGGGGACCTCATGAACACTGAAGCTTTCTTT; CDR3aa: CASRKFGTGDLMNTEAFF
j_gene: TRBJ2-7; v_gene: TRBV6-1; d_gene: TRBD1; abundance: .; CDR3nt: TGTGCCAGCAGTGAAGAGGGACAGGGGGAGCAGTACTTC; CDR3aa: CASSEEGQGEQYF
j_gene: TRBJ2-1; v_gene: TRBV3-1/TRBV3-2; d_gene: .; abundance: .; CDR3nt: TGTGCCAGCAGCCAAGTGATCCGACAGGCCGGGCAGGATGAGCAGTTCTTC; CDR3aa: CASSQVIRQAGQDEQFF
j_gene: TRBJ1-1; v_gene: TRBV2; d_gene: TRBD1; abundance: .; CDR3nt: TGTGCCAGCAGCCTAACAGGGGGGGACACTGAAGCTTTCTTT; CDR3aa: CASSLTGGDTEAFF
j_gene: TRBJ1-5; v_gene: TRBV5-1; d_gene: .; abundance: .; CDR3nt: TGCGCCAGCAGCTTGGGGGCCCTGGGCCAAAATCAGCCCCAGCATTTT; CDR3aa: CASSLGALGQNQPQHF
j_gene: TRBJ2-2; v_gene: TRBV7-9; d_gene: .; abundance: .; CDR3nt: TGTGCCAGCAGCTTACCAAACACCGGGGAGCTGTTTTTT; CDR3aa: CASSLPNTGELFF
j_gene: TRBJ2-7; v_gene: TRBV5-1; d_gene: .; abundance: once; CDR3nt: TGCGCCAGCAGCTTGGGTCCGGGCGGGGCAACCTACGAGCAGTACTTC; CDR3aa: CASSLGPGGATYEQYF
j_gene: TRBJ2-4; v_gene: TRBV9; d_gene: TRBD2; abundance: .; CDR3nt: TGTGCCAGCAGCCCCAGACTAGCGGAAAACATTCAGTACTTC; CDR3aa: CASSPRLAENIQYF
j_gene: TRBJ2-1; v_gene: TRBV10-3; d_gene: TRBD2; abundance: .; CDR3nt: TGTGCCACCGCGACTGGGTTGCTAGCGGGATGGGATGAGCAGTTCTTC; CDR3aa: CATATGLLAGWDEQFF
j_gene: TRBJ2-5; v_gene: TRBV29-1; d_gene: TRBD1; abundance: .; CDR3nt: TGCAGCGTCGGATTGACAGGGGGGGAGACCCAGTACTTC; CDR3aa: CSVGLTGGETQYF
j_gene: TRBJ2-5; v_gene: TRBV18; d_gene: .; abundance: .; CDR3nt: TGTGCCAGCTCACCAGCGACTGCTGCCCGGGAGACCCAGTACTTC; CDR3aa: CASSPATAARETQYF
j_gene: TRBJ1-5; v_gene: TRBV28; d_gene: .; abundance: once; CDR3nt: TGTGCCAGCAGCCCAAGGACAGTCCCTCAGCCCCAGCATTTT; CDR3aa: CASSPRTVPQPQHF
j_gene: TRBJ2-3; v_gene: TRBV19; d_gene: TRBD2; abundance: few; CDR3nt: TGTGCCAGTAGTAGAGACCCCCGGGGGGGCCCAGATACGCAGTATTTT; CDR3aa: CASSRDPRGGPDTQYF
j_gene: TRBJ2-7; v_gene: TRBV7-8; d_gene: .; abundance: .; CDR3nt: TGTGCCAGCAGCTTCTCTGTTGAGCAGTACTTC; CDR3aa: CASSFSVEQYF
j_gene: TRBJ2-1; v_gene: TRBV12-5; d_gene: .; abundance: .; CDR3nt: TGTGCTAGTGGTTTGGGAGAACCGCTCGCGGAGTTCTTC; CDR3aa: CASGLGEPLAEFF
j_gene: TRBJ2-7; v_gene: TRBV7-8; d_gene: TRBD2; abundance: .; CDR3nt: TGTGCCAGCACCGATCGGACTAGCGGGATTTACGAGCAGTACTTC; CDR3aa: CASTDRTSGIYEQYF
j_gene: TRBJ2-7; v_gene: TRBV7-2; d_gene: .; abundance: .; CDR3nt: TGTGCCAGCAGCCCCCACATGGGACAAACCTACGAGCAGTACTTC; CDR3aa: CASSPHMGQTYEQYF
j_gene: TRBJ1-1; v_gene: TRBV20-1; d_gene: .; abundance: .; CDR3nt: TGCAGTGCTAGTCTGGTCGGGGGTCCCTTCTCGAACACTGAAGCTTTCTTT; CDR3aa: CSASLVGGPFSNTEAFF
j_gene: TRBJ1-3; v_gene: TRBV30; d_gene: .; abundance: once; CDR3nt: TGTGCCTGGAGTGTAGCGCGCTCTGGAAACACCATATATTTT; CDR3aa: CAWSVARSGNTIYF
j_gene: TRBJ1-2; v_gene: TRBV27; d_gene: TRBD1; abundance: .; CDR3nt: TGTGCCAGCAGTCCGCGGGGTCCGACAGGGTCTCTGTATGGCTACACCTTC; CDR3aa: CASSPRGPTGSLYGYTF
j_gene: TRBJ1-2; v_gene: TRBV10-3; d_gene: TRBD1; abundance: .; CDR3nt: TGTGCCATCAGTGAGTCAGGGACAGGGGGAGGCTACACCTTC; CDR3aa: CAISESGTGGGYTF
j_gene: TRBJ1-1; v_gene: TRBV19; d_gene: .; abundance: .; CDR3nt: TGTGCCAGTAGACGCAGGGTCCAACTAGAAGCTTTCTTT; CDR3aa: CASRRRVQLEAFF
j_gene: TRBJ1-1; v_gene: TRBV5-1; d_gene: .; abundance: .; CDR3nt: TGCGCCAGCAGCTTGCCCGGGAACGGCCGGACTGAAGCTTTCTTT; CDR3aa: CASSLPGNGRTEAFF
j_gene: TRBJ2-5; v_gene: TRBV9; d_gene: TRBD2; abundance: .; CDR3nt: TGTGCCAGCAGCGTAGGTCTAGCGGCCCATGGGGCCCAGTACTTC; CDR3aa: CASSVGLAAHGAQYF